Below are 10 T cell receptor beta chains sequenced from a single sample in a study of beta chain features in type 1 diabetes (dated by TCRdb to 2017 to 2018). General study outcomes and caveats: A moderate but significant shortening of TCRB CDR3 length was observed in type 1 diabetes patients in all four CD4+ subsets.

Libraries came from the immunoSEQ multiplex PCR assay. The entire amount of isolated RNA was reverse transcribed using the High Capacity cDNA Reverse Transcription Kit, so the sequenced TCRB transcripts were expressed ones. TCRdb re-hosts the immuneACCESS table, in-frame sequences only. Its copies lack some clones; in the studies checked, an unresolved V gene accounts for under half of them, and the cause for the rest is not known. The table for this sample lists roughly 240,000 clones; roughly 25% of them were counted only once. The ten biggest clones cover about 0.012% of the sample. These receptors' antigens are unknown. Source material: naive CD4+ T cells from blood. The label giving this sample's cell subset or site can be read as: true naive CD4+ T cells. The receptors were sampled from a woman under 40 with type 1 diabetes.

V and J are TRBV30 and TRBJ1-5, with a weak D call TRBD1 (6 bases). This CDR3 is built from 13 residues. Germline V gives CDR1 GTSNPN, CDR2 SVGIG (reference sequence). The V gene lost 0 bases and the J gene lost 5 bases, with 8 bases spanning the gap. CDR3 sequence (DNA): TGTGCCTGGAGTGTAAGGGGGTATCAGCCCCAGCATTTT. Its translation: CAWSVRGYQPQHF.

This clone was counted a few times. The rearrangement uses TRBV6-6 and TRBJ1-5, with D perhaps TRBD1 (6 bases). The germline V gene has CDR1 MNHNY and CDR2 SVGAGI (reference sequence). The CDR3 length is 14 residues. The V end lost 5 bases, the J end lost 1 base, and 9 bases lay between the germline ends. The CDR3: CASSRDISNQPQHF. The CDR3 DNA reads TGTGCCAGCAGTCGGGACATAAGCAATCAGCCCCAGCATTTT.

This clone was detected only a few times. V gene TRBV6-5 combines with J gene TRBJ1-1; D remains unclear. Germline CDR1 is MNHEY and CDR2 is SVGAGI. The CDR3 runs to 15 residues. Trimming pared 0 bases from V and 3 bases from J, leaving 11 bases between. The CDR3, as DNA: TGTGCCAGCAGTTACTCGTCTGAGAGCGACACTGAAGCTTTCTTT. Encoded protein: CASSYSSESDTEAFF.

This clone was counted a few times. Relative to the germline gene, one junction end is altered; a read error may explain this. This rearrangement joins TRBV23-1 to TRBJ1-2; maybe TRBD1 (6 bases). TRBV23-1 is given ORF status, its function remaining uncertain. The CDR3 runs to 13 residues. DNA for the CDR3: TGCGCCAGCAGTCAGCTGACAGGTTATGACTACACCTTC. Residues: CASSQLTGYDYTF.

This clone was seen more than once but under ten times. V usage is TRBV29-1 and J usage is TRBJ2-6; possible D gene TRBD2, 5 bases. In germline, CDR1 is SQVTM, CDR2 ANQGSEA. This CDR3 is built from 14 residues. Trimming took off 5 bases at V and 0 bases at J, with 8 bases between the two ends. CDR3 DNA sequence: TGCAGCGTTATTCGGGACTCTGGGGCCAACGTCCTGACTTTC. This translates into CSVIRDSGANVLTF.

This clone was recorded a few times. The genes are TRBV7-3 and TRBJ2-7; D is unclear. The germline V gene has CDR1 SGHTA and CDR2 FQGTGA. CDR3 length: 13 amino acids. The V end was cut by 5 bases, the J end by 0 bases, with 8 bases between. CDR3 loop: CASSPPGSYEQYF. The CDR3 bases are TGTGCCAGCAGCCCCCCAGGCTCCTACGAGCAGTACTTC.

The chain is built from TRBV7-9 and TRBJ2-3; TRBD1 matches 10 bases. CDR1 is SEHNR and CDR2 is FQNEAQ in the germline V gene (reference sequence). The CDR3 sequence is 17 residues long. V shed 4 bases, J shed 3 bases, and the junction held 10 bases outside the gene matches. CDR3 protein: CASSSPPGTGVTDTQYF. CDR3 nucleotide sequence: TGTGCCAGCAGCTCTCCACCCGGGACAGGGGTTACAGATACGCAGTATTTT. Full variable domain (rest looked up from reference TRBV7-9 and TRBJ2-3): DTGVSQNPRHKITKRGQNVTFRCDPISEHNRLYWYRQTLGQGPEFLTYFQNEAQLEKSRLLSDRFSAERPKGSFSTLEIQRTEQGDSAMYLCASSSPPGTGVTDTQYFGPGTRLTVL.

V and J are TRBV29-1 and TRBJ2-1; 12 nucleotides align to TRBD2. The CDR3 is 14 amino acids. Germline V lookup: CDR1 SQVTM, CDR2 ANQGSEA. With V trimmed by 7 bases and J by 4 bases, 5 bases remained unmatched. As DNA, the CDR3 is TGCAGCGGCACCGGGACTAGCGGGTACAATGAGCAGTTCTTC. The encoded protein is CSGTGTSGYNEQFF.

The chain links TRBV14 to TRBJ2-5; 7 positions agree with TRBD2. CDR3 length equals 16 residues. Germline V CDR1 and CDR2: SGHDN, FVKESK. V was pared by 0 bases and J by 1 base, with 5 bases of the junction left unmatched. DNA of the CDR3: TGTGCCAGCAGCCAAGAGCGGGAGCCCCTCCAAGAGACCCAGTACTTC. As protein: CASSQEREPLQETQYF.

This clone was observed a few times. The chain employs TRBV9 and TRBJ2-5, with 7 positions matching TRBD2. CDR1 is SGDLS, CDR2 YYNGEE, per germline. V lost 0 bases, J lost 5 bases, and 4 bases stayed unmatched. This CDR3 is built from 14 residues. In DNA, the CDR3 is TGTGCCAGCAGCGTAGGGACTAGTACGGAGACCCAGTACTTC. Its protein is CASSVGTSTETQYF.